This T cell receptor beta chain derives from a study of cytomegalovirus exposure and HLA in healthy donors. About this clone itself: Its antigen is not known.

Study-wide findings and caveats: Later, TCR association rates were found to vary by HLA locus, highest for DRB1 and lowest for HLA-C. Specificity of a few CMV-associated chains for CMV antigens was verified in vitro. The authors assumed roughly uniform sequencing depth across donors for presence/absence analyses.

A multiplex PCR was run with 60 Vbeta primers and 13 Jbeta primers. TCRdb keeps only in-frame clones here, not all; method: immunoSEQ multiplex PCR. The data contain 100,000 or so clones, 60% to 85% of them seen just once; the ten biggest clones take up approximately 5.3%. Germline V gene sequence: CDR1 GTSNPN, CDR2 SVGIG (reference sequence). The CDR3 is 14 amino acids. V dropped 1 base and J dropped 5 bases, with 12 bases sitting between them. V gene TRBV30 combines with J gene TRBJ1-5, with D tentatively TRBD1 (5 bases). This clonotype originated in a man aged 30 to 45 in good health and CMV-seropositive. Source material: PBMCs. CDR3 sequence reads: CAWSARGGDQPQHF. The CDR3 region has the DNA TGTGCCTGGAGTGCCCGGGGGGGAGATCAGCCCCAGCATTTT.